This entry lists 27 T cell receptor beta chains sequenced from one sample in a study of blood T cell repertoires in COVID-19. The method was immunoSEQ multiplex PCR; TCRdb's version includes in-frame clones alone and lacks a portion of them. The table lists 100,000 to 150,000 clones, roughly 83% of them singletons. Material: peripheral blood. These receptors originate from a man aged 40-55 years with active or convalescent COVID-19.

This clone was found once. The chain couples TRBV7-2 to TRBJ1-1; no definite D call. The CDR3 length is 11 residues. V lost 5 bases, J lost 10 bases, and 11 bases lay in between. CDR1 and CDR2 (germline): SGHTA, FQGNSA. As DNA, the CDR3 is TGTGCCAGCAGCGCGGCCGAGCGAGCTTTCTTT. It encodes CASSAAERAFF.

The CDR3 nucleotides read TGTGCCAGCAGCGTAGGAGGGTTTGCGGGCTACACCTTC. This encodes CASSVGGFAGYTF. This sequence joins TRBV9 and TRBJ1-2; no reliable D call. Trimming took 0 bases from V and 8 from J, leaving 11 bases between them. The germline gives CDR1 SGDLS, CDR2 YYNGEE. There are 13 residues in the CDR3.

This clone occurred a few times. This rearrangement joins TRBV6-4 to TRBJ2-3; no reliable D call. Germline assignment: CDR1 MRHNA and CDR2 SNTAGT. The CDR3 is made up of 11 amino acids. Trimming left V 5 bases short and J 6 bases short, with 6 bases between. The CDR3 spells CASSPGDTQYF. The DNA of the CDR3 is TGTGCCAGCAGTCCCGGTGATACGCAGTATTTT.

As concerns this clone: No DNA is shown, since the ends of the CDR3 on it are uncertain; the CDR3 is the one TCRdb lists. The chain combines TRBV7-2 with TRBJ1-2; the D segment call TRBD1 is taken from the table without a DNA check. Including both end residues, the CDR3 is 13 amino acids long. CDR1 and CDR2 from the germline V gene are SGHTA and FQGNSA. The CDR3 sequence is CASSAFGQGTMAF.

The genes are TRBV9 and TRBJ1-2; 10 positions match TRBD1. The CDR3 runs 15 residues. Trimming at V came to 4 bases and at J to 3 bases, leaving 6 bases not matched to a gene. CDR1 SGDLS and CDR2 YYNGEE come from the germline V gene. The CDR3 coding sequence is TGTGCCAGCAGCCCCCGACAGGGGGCTGACTATGGCTACACCTTC. Translation: CASSPRQGADYGYTF.

The V call is TRBV24-1, the J call TRBJ1-2; 9 nucleotides line up with TRBD1. The CDR3 has 15 amino acids. The germline gives CDR1 KGHDR, CDR2 SFDVKD. The V gene end was trimmed by 3 bases and the J gene end by 5 bases; junction bases not matched to a gene: 6. The CDR3 reads CATSDRTGEGYGYTF. In DNA, the CDR3 is TGTGCCACCAGTGATCGGACAGGGGAAGGTTATGGCTACACCTTC.

The V call is TRBV14, the J call TRBJ2-5; D unclear. The CDR3 length is 15 residues. Trimming cost V 0 bases and J 7 bases, with 15 bases left between them. The germline V gene has CDR1 SGHDN and CDR2 FVKESK. This chain's CDR3 is CASSQDLRGGGTQYF. CDR3 nucleotides: TGTGCCAGCAGCCAAGATCTTCGTGGCGGCGGGACCCAGTACTTC. The full variable domain, in which reference TRBV14 and TRBJ2-5 provide the parts outside the CDR3, is EAGVTQFPSHSVIEKGQTVTLRCDPISGHDNLYWYRRVMGKEIKFLLHFVKESKQDESGMPNNRFLAERTGGTYSTLKVQPAELEDSGVYFCASSQDLRGGGTQYFGPGTRLLVL.

CDR3 coding DNA: TGTGCCAGCAGTTACTCGAGGCACGGACTCACGACTTTCTTT. It codes for CASSYSRHGLTTFF. The chain recombines TRBV6-2 or TRBV6-3 with TRBJ1-1; the D is unclear. CDR1 is MNHEY and CDR2 is SVGEGT in the germline V gene. This CDR3 is built from 14 residues. Trimming left V 0 bases short and J 12 bases short, with 17 bases between.

This sequence joins TRBV7-2 and TRBJ2-2, with D perhaps TRBD2 (5 bases). The CDR3 sequence is 12 residues long. Germline V lookup: CDR1 SGHTA, CDR2 FQGNSA. V was clipped by 7 bases and J by 4 bases, with 7 bases between them. The CDR3 nucleotides read TGTGCCAGCACCCGGGGCACCGGGGAGCTGTTTTTT. This translates into CASTRGTGELFF.

The gene calls are TRBV9 and TRBJ1-1; D unclear. Germline V lookup: CDR1 SGDLS, CDR2 YYNGEE. V lost 4 bases and J 1 base, leaving 8 bases between the germline ends. The CDR3 length is 13 residues. This chain's CDR3 is CASSPRGNTEAFF. As DNA, the CDR3 is TGTGCCAGCAGCCCCCGGGGGAACACTGAAGCTTTCTTT.

The genes are TRBV4-1 and TRBJ2-1; maybe TRBD2 (5 bases). The CDR3 is 15 residues long. Trimming took 4 bases from V and 5 from J, leaving 15 bases between them. The germline CDR1 and CDR2 sequences are MGHRA and YSYEKL. CDR3 coding DNA: TGCGCCAGCAGCCTTAGGACTGCGCTTCACAATGAGCAGTTCTTC. Translated: CASSLRTALHNEQFF.

The chain has TRBV5-1 and TRBJ2-2; D perhaps matches TRBD1 (5 bases). Between the trimmed V and J ends, which lost 0 bases and 6 bases, there was a span of 15 bases. Germline CDR1 is SGHRS and CDR2 is YFSETQ. CDR3 length: 16 residues. The CDR3 reads CASSLEGIHFPGELFF. DNA of the CDR3: TGCGCCAGCAGCTTGGAGGGGATCCACTTCCCCGGGGAGCTGTTTTTT.

This clone is a singleton in its sample. The chain employs TRBV28 and TRBJ2-7; weak D call: TRBD1 (6 bases). V was shortened by 7 bases and J by 6 bases, with 10 bases between the two germline ends. Germline V gives CDR1 MDHEN, CDR2 SYDVKM. The CDR3 is 11 amino acids. Here the CDR3 reads CASTAGVEQYF. The CDR3 DNA is TGTGCCAGCACCGCAGGGGTCGAGCAGTACTTC.

This clone was detected once. The chain recombines TRBV7-3 with TRBJ2-3, with 7 bases lining up with TRBD2. V was pared by 2 bases and J by 3 bases, with 5 bases of the junction left unmatched. Germline V gene sequence: CDR1 SGHTA, CDR2 FQGTGA. The CDR3 totals 15 residues. CDR3 residues: CASSLRGVITDTQYF. CDR3 sequence (DNA): TGTGCCAGCAGCTTACGGGGGGTAATTACAGATACGCAGTATTTT.

The chain couples TRBV3-1 (or the pseudogene TRBV3-2) to TRBJ1-2; 9 positions agree with TRBD1. This CDR3 region has 13 residues. V lost 6 bases and J lost 4; bases outside the gene matches: 3. Germline CDR1 reads LGHDT; CDR2 reads YNNKEL (reference sequence). In DNA form, the CDR3 reads TGTGCCAGCAGAGGGACAGGGACCTATGGCTACACCTTC. It yields the protein CASRGTGTYGYTF.

This chain joins TRBV19 and TRBJ2-5; 11 bases line up with TRBD2. CDR3 size: 14 residues. Germline CDR1 reads LNHDA; CDR2 reads SQIVND (reference sequence). Germline trimming cut 6 bases from V and 5 bases from J; bases unmatched to any gene: 5. CDR3 nucleotides: TGTGCCAGTAGGGGATCTAGCGGGAGGGAGACCCAGTACTTC. As protein: CASRGSSGRETQYF.

V and J are TRBV3-1 (or the pseudogene TRBV3-2) and TRBJ1-2; D gene ambiguous. V lost 5 bases and J lost 3, with 10 bases in between. Per the germline V gene, CDR1 is LGHDT and CDR2 is YNNKEL (reference sequence). The CDR3 covers 13 residues. The DNA of the CDR3 is TGTGCCAGCAGCACCGTCAGCGACTATGGCTACACCTTC. Residues: CASSTVSDYGYTF.

The chain combines TRBV9 with TRBJ2-5; 8 positions agree with TRBD2. The CDR3 spans 15 residues. V shed 0 bases and J 5 bases; nucleotides not matched to a gene: 6. Germline V lookup: CDR1 SGDLS, CDR2 YYNGEE. CDR3 amino acids: CASSVASGSMETQYF. DNA for the CDR3: TGTGCCAGCAGCGTAGCCAGCGGGAGCATGGAGACCCAGTACTTC.

The chain uses TRBV10-3 and TRBJ2-7; no clear D gene. The CDR3 length is 12 residues. The germline gives CDR1 ENHRY, CDR2 SYGVKD. Trimming removed 6 bases from V and 0 bases from J, with 6 bases in between. CDR3 region: CAISQASYEQYF. The DNA of the CDR3 is TGTGCCATCAGCCAAGCCTCCTACGAGCAGTACTTC.

The chain couples TRBV10-3 to TRBJ2-1, with D perhaps matching TRBD1 (5 bases). Germline-derived CDR1 and CDR2 are ENHRY and SYGVKD. V lost 3 bases and J 1 base, leaving 10 bases between the germline ends. The CDR3 has 15 residues. For the CDR3, the DNA is TGTGCCATCAGTGATCAGGGAAATTCCTACAATGAGCAGTTCTTC. As protein: CAISDQGNSYNEQFF.

The rearrangement links TRBV11-2 to TRBJ1-1; perhaps TRBD1 as D (5 bases). Germline V gives CDR1 SGHAT, CDR2 FQNNGV. Trimming took 4 bases from V and 6 from J, leaving 15 bases between them. This CDR3 region has 14 residues. The CDR3, as DNA: TGTGCCAGCAGCTCCCCGGGGGTCAGGGCTGAAGCTTTCTTT. Amino acid sequence: CASSSPGVRAEAFF.

The rearrangement uses TRBV6-4 and TRBJ2-3, with D hard to call. The CDR3 is made up of 14 amino acids. Trimming removed 0 bases from V and 3 bases from J, with 7 bases in between. Germline CDR1 and CDR2: MRHNA and SNTAGT. The CDR3 region has the DNA TGTGCCAGCAGTGACTCGGCCCCGACAGATACGCAGTATTTT. Encoded protein: CASSDSAPTDTQYF.

V usage is TRBV14 and J usage is TRBJ2-5; D is ambiguous. This CDR3 contains 14 residues. CDR1 and CDR2 (germline): SGHDN, FVKESK. With 2 bases removed from V and 4 bases from J, the gap between germline ends came to 11 bases. CDR3 DNA sequence: TGTGCCAGCAGCCAAACTGCCGGTGGAGAGACCCAGTACTTC. Translated: CASSQTAGGETQYF.

The chain carries TRBV5-1 and TRBJ1-6; 9 bases agree with TRBD1. The CDR3 sequence is 15 residues long. J lost 8 bases, V lost 2 bases, and 5 bases had no gene match. The germline V gene encodes CDR1 SGHRS and CDR2 YFSETQ. For the CDR3, the DNA is TGCGCCAGCAGCTTAACAGGGGGCGCGGATTCACCCCTCCACTTT. Protein: CASSLTGGADSPLHF.

The V and J genes are TRBV30 and TRBJ1-1, with D perhaps TRBD1 (5 bases). This CDR3 has 14 residues. In germline, CDR1 is GTSNPN, CDR2 SVGIG (reference sequence). Trimming removed 0 bases from V and 3 bases from J, with 11 bases in between. The CDR3 loop is CAWSVLTGDTEAFF. In DNA form, the CDR3 reads TGTGCCTGGAGTGTACTGACGGGGGACACTGAAGCTTTCTTT.

The gene calls are TRBV2 and TRBJ2-7, with 9 nucleotides matching TRBD1. The V and J ends lost 5 bases and 3 bases, in that order; junction bases with no gene match: 8. This CDR3 is built from 15 residues. From germline, CDR1 is SNHLY and CDR2 FYNNEI. The CDR3 here is CASSSRTGADYEQYF. CDR3 sequence (DNA): TGTGCCAGCAGTTCCCGGACAGGGGCGGACTACGAGCAGTACTTC.

The rearrangement joins TRBV3-1 (or the pseudogene TRBV3-2) to TRBJ1-5, with D perhaps matching TRBD1 (5 bases). The V end was cut by 1 base, the J end by 4 bases, with 17 bases between. CDR1 LGHDT and CDR2 YNNKEL come from the germline V gene (reference sequence). The length of the CDR3 is 17 residues. The CDR3 loop reads CASSQATRGWGNQPQHF. The DNA for the CDR3 is TGTGCCAGCAGCCAAGCGACCCGGGGGTGGGGGAATCAGCCCCAGCATTTT.